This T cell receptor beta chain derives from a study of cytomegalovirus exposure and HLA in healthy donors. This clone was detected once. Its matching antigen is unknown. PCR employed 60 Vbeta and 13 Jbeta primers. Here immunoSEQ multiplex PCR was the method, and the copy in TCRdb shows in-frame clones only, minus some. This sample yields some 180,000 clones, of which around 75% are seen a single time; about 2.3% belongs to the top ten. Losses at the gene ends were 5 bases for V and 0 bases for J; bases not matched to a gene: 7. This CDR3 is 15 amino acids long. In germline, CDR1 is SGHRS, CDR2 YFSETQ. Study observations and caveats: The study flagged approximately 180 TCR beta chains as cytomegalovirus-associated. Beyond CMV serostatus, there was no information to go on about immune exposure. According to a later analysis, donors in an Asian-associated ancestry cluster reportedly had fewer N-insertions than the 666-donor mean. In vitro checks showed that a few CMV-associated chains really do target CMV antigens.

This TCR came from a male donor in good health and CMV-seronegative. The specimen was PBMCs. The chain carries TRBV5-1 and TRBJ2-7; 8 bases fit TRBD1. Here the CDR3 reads CASSQDRASSYEQYF. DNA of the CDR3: TGCGCCAGCAGTCAGGACAGGGCAAGCTCCTACGAGCAGTACTTC.